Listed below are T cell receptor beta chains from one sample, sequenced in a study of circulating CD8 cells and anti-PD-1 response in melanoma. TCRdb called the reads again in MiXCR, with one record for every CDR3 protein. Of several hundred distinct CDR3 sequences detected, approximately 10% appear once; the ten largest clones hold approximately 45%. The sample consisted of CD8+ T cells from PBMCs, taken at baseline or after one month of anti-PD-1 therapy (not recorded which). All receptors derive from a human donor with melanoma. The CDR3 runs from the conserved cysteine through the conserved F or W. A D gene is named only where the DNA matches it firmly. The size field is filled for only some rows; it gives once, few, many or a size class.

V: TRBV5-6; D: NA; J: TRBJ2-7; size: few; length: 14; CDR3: CASSPDGLRYEQYF; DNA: TGTGCCAGCAGCCCCGACGGCCTTAGATACGAGCAGTACTTC
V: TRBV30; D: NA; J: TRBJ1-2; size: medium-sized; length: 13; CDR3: CAWSGNGDYGYTF; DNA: TGTGCCTGGAGTGGGAACGGGGACTATGGCTACACCTTC
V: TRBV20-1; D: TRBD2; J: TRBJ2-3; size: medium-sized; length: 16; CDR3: CSAWTSGEPSTDTQYF; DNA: TGCAGTGCATGGACTAGCGGGGAGCCTAGCACAGATACGCAGTATTTT
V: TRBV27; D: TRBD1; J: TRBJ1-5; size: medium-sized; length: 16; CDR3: CASSSFGQGRHQPQHF; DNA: TGTGCCAGCAGCTCTTTCGGACAGGGGCGACATCAGCCCCAGCATTTT
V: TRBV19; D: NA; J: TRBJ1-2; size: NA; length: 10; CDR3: CATWDYGYTF; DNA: TGTGCCACCTGGGACTATGGCTACACCTTC
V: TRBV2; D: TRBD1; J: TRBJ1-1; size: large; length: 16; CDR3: CASSDPMTGGWTEAFF; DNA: TGTGCCAGCAGTGACCCAATGACAGGGGGCTGGACTGAAGCTTTCTTT
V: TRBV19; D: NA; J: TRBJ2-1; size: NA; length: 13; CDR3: CASSNVGYNEQFF; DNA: TGTGCCAGTAGTAACGTAGGTTACAATGAGCAGTTCTTC
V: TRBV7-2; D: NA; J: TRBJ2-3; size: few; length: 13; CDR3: CASSLVRENTQYF; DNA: TGTGCCAGCAGCTTAGTTCGGGAGAATACGCAGTATTTT
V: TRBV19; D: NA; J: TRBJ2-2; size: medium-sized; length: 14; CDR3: CASSVSGGTGELFF; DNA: TGTGCCAGTAGTGTCTCCGGGGGCACCGGGGAGCTGTTTTTT
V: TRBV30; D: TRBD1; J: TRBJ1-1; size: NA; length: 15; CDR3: CAWSVPKGAGTEAFF; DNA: TGTGCCTGGAGTGTACCCAAGGGGGCTGGCACTGAAGCTTTCTTT
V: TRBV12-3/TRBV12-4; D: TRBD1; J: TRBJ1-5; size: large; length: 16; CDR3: CASSPPGQVFNQPQHF; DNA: TGTGCCAGCAGTCCCCCGGGACAGGTCTTCAATCAGCCCCAGCATTTT
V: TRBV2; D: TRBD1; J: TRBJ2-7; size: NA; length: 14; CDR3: CASSGGQGLYEQYF; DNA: TGTGCCAGCAGTGGGGGACAGGGGCTCTACGAGCAGTACTTC
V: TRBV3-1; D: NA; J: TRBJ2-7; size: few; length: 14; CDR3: CASSQEGVSYEQYF; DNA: TGTGCCAGCAGCCAAGAGGGGGTCTCCTACGAGCAGTACTTC
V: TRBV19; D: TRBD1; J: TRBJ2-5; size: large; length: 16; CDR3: CASSHRRGQGEETQYF; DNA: TGTGCCAGTAGCCATCGCCGGGGACAGGGGGAAGAGACCCAGTACTTC
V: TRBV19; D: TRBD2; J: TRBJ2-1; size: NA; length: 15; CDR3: CASTPSGDSYNEQFF; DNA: TGTGCCAGTACCCCAAGCGGGGACTCCTACAATGAGCAGTTCTTC
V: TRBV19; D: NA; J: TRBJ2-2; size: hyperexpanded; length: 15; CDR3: CASSIKGVRTGELFF; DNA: TGTGCCAGTAGTATAAAGGGTGTTAGGACCGGGGAGCTGTTTTTT
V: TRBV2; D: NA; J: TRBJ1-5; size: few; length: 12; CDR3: CASSEEPQPQHF; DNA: TGTGCCAGCAGTGAAGAGCCTCAGCCCCAGCATTTT
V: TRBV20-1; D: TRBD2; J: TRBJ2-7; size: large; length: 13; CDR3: CSSGGPLSLEQYF; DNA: TGCAGTAGCGGGGGGCCCCTTAGCCTCGAGCAGTACTTC
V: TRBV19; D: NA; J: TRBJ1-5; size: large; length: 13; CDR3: CASSMNSNQPQHF; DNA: TGTGCCAGTAGTATGAATAGCAATCAGCCCCAGCATTTT
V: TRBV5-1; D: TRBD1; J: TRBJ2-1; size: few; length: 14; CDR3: CASNLAGGYNEQFF; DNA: TGCGCCAGCAATCTGGCAGGGGGCTACAATGAGCAGTTCTTC
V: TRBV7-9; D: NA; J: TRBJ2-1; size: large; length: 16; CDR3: CASSGLRGSSYNEQFF; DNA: TGTGCCAGCAGCGGGCTACGGGGTAGCTCCTACAATGAGCAGTTCTTC
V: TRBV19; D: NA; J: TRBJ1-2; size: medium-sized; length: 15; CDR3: CASSIKDRFNYGYTF; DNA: TGTGCCAGTAGTATAAAGGACAGATTTAACTATGGCTACACCTTC
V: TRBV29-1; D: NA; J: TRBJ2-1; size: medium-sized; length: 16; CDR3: CSVDRQTTSTGHEQFF; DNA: TGCAGCGTTGACAGACAGACTACCTCAACGGGCCATGAGCAGTTCTTC
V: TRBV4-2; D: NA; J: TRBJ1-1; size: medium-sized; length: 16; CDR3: CASSQDQRRLNTEAFF; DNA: TGTGCCAGCAGCCAAGATCAGAGACGGTTGAACACTGAAGCTTTCTTT
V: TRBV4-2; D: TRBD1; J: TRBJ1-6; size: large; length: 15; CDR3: CASSSGRGPNSPLHF; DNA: TGTGCCAGCTCTTCAGGGAGGGGGCCTAATTCACCCCTCCACTTT
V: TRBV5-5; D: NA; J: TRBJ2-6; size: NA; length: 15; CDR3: CAGSLVGAGANVLTF; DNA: TGTGCCGGCAGCTTGGTCGGAGCTGGAGCCAACGTCCTGACTTTC
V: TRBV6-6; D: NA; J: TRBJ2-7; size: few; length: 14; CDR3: CASSAGHHSYEQYF; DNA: TGTGCCAGCAGTGCGGGACACCACTCCTACGAGCAGTACTTC
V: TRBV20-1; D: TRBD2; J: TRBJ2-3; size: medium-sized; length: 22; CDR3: CSARLAGGPGREYPSSTDTQYF; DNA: TGCAGTGCTAGACTAGCGGGGGGGCCGGGTCGGGAGTACCCATCTAGCACAGATACGCAGTATTTT
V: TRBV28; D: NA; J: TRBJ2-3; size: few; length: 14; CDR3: CAGSWGAGTDTQYF; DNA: TGTGCCGGGAGTTGGGGCGCAGGCACAGATACGCAGTATTTT
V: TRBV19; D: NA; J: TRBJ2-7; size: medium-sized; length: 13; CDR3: CASSPSRNYEQYF; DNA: TGTGCCAGTAGTCCCTCGAGGAACTACGAGCAGTACTTC
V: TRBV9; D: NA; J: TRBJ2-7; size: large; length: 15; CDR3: CASSARDGAAYEQYF; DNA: TGTGCCAGCAGCGCCCGGGATGGGGCAGCCTACGAGCAGTACTTC
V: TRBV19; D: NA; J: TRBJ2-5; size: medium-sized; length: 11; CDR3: CASSAQETQYF; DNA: TGTGCCAGTAGTGCGCAAGAGACCCAGTACTTC
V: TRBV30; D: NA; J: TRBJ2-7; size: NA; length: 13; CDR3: CAWSVGRSYEQYF; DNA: TGTGCCTGGAGTGTAGGCCGGAGCTACGAGCAGTACTTC
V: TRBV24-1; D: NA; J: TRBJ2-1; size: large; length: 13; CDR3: CATSDWFGNEQFF; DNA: TGTGCCACCAGTGATTGGTTTGGAAATGAGCAGTTCTTC
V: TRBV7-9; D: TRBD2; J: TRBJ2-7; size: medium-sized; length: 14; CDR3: CASSGASGGNEQYF; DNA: TGTGCCAGCAGCGGCGCTAGCGGGGGAAACGAGCAGTACTTC